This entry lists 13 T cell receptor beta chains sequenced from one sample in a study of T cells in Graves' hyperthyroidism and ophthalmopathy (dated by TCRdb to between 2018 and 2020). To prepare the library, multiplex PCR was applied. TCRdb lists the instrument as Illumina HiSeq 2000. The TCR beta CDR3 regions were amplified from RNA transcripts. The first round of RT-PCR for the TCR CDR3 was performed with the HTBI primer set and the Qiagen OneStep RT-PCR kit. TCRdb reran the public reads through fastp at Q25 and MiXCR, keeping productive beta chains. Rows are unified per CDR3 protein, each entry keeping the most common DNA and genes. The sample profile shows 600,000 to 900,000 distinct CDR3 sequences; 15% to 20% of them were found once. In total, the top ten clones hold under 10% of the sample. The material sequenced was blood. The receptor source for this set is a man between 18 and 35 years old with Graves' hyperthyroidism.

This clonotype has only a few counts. This CDR3 is CASSPASGNEQFF. The DNA for the CDR3 is TGTGCCAGCAGCCCCGCATCGGGGAATGAGCAGTTCTTC. V gene TRBV7-3 combines with J gene TRBJ2-1; D is possibly TRBD2 (5 bases). The CDR3 runs to 13 residues. Germline V gene data show CDR1 as SGHTA and CDR2 as FQGTGA. V gave up 5 bases and J gave up 7 bases, with 12 bases separating them.

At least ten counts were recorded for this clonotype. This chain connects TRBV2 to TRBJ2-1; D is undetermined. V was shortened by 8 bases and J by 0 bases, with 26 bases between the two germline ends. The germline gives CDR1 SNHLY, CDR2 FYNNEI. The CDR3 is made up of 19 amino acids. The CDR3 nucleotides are TGTGCCAGCGCGAGTCCAACCGCGCGCCGAACCAGCTCCTACAATGAGCAGTTCTTC. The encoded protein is CASASPTARRTSSYNEQFF.

The CDR3 reads CASSYSDRYYGYTF. DNA of the CDR3: TGTGCCAGCAGTTACTCGGACAGATACTATGGCTACACCTTC. J is TRBJ1-2 and V is TRBV6-6; D is possibly TRBD1 (6 bases). The CDR3 spans 14 residues. V was pared by 0 bases and J by 3 bases, with 8 bases between. Germline CDR1 MNHNY, CDR2 SVGAGI (reference sequence).

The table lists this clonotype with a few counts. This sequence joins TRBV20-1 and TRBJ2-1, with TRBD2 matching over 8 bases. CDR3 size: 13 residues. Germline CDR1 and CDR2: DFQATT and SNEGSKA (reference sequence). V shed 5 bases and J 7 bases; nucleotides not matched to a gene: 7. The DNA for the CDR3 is TGCAGTGCTCTTAGCCCGGGGGGGAATGAGCAGTTCTTC. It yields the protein CSALSPGGNEQFF.

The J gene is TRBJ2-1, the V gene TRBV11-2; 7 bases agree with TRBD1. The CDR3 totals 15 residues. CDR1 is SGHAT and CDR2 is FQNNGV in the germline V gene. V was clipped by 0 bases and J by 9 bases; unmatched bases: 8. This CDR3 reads CASSLDPTGLGEQFF. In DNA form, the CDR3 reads TGTGCCAGCAGCTTAGATCCGACAGGGCTGGGTGAGCAGTTCTTC.

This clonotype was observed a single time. CDR3: CASSLEHTDTQYF. In DNA, the CDR3 is TGTGCCAGCAGCTTAGAACACACAGATACGCAGTATTTT. The chain employs TRBV11-2 and TRBJ2-3; D call uncertain. The CDR3 has 13 amino acids. With 0 bases removed from V and 2 bases from J, the gap between germline ends came to 3 bases. Germline V gives CDR1 SGHAT, CDR2 FQNNGV.

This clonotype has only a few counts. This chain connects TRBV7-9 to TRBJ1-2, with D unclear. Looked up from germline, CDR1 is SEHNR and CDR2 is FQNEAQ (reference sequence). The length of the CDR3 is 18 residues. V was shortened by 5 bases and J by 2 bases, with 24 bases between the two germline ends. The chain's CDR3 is CASSTNQPRVAPNYGYTF. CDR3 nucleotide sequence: TGTGCCAGCAGCACTAACCAGCCACGAGTAGCACCGAACTATGGCTACACCTTC.

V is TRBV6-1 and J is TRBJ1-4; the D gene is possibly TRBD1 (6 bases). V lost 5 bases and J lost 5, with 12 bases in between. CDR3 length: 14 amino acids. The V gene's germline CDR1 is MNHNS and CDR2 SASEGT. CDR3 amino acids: CASSSDSPNEKLFF. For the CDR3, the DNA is TGTGCCAGCAGTTCGGACAGTCCCAATGAAAAACTGTTTTTT.

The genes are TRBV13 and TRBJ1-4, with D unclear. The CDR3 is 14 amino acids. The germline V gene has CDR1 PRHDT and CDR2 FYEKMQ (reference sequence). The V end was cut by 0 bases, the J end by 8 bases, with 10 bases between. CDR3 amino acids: CASSLGGSEEKLFF. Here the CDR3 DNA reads TGTGCCAGCAGCTTAGGGGGGAGCGAGGAAAAACTGTTTTTT.

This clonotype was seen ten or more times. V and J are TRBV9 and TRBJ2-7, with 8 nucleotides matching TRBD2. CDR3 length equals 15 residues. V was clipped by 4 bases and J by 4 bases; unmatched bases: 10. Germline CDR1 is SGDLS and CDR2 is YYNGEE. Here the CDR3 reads CASSPTGTRIYEQYF. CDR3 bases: TGTGCCAGCAGCCCGACCGGGACTAGGATTTACGAGCAGTACTTC.

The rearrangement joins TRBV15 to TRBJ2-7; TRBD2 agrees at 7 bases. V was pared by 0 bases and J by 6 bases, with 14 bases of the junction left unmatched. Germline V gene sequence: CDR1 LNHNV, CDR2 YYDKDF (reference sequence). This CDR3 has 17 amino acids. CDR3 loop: CATSRDIGGSKRGEQYF. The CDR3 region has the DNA TGTGCCACCAGCAGAGATATAGGCGGGAGTAAGAGGGGCGAGCAGTACTTC.

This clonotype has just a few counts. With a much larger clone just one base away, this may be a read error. The chain's CDR3 is CASSPRTDSYNEQFF. The CDR3 region has the DNA TGTGCCAGCTCACCCCGGACCGATTCCTACAATGAGCAGTTCTTC. The rearrangement uses TRBV18 and TRBJ2-1; no firm D call. Trimming cost V 3 bases and J 1 base, with 10 bases left between them. CDR1 is KGHSH and CDR2 is LQKENI in the germline V gene. The CDR3 has 15 amino acids. The complete variable domain, with remaining parts taken from reference TRBV18 and TRBJ2-1, reads NAGVMQNPRHLVRRRGQEARLRCSPMKGHSHVYWYRQLPEEGLKFMVYLQKENIIDESGMPKERFSAEFPKEGPSILRIQQVVRGDSAAYFCASSPRTDSYNEQFFGPGTRLTVL.

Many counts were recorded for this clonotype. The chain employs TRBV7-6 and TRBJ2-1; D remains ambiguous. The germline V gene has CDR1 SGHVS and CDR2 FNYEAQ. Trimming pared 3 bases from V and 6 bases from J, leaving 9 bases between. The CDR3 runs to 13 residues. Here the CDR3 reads CASSFDPGNEQFF. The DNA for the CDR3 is TGTGCCAGCAGCTTCGACCCGGGCAATGAGCAGTTCTTC.